The T cell receptor beta chain described here comes from a study of post-analysis software for immune sequencing data. Study-wide points: Versus controls, multiple sclerosis patients showed significantly lower diversity (normalized Chao1). When patients were compared with controls, about five TRBV segments were more frequent, TRBV5-6, TRBV5-1 and TRBV20-1 among them.

On this clonotype: Antigen specificity is unknown.

Germline values: CDR1 SGHTA, CDR2 FQGNSA. The length of the CDR3 is 13 residues. The V end lost 1 base, the J end lost 4 bases, and 6 bases lay between the germline ends. Unique molecular identifiers were built into the TCR beta cDNA libraries. TCRdb re-called the PCR reads with MiXCR, one entry per CDR3 protein. The sample contains about 200,000 distinct CDR3 sequences, 29% of which appear only once. The sample comprised blood. The origin of this receptor is a girl aged 2-17 years with multiple sclerosis. The chain carries TRBV7-2 and TRBJ2-3; D remains unclear. In DNA form, the CDR3 reads TGTGCCAGCAGCTTAGTATACGCAGATACGCAGTATTTT. This sequence encodes CASSLVYADTQYF.